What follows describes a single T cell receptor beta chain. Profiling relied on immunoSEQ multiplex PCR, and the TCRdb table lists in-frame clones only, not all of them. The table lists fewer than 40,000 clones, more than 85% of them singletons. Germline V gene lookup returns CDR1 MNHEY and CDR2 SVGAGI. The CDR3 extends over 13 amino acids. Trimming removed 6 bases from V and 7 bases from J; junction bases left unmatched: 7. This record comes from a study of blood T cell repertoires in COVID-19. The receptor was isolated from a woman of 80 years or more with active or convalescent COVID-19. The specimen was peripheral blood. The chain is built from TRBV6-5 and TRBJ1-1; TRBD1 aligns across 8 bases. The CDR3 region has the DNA TGTGCCAGCAGACAGGGGGGATCGCATGAAGCTTTCTTT. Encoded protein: CASRQGGSHEAFF.